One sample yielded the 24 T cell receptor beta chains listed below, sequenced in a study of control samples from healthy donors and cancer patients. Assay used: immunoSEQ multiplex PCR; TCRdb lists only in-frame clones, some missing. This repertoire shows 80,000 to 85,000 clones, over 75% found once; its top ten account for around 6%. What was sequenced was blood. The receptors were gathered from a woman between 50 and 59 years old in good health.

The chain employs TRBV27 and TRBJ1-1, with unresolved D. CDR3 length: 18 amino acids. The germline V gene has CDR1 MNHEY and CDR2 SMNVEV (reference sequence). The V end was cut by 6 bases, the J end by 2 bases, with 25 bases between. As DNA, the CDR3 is TGTGCCAGCAGCCCCTGGCAGTCTACATCTTCCCCAAACACTGAAGCTTTCTTT. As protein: CASSPWQSTSSPNTEAFF.

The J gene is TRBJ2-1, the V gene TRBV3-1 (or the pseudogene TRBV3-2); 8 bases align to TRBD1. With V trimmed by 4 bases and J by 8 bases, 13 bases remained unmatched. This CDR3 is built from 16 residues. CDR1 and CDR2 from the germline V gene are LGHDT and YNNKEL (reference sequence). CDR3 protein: CASSRLRQGRIYEQFF. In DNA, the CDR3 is TGTGCCAGCAGCCGCTTGAGACAGGGGAGGATTTATGAGCAGTTCTTC.

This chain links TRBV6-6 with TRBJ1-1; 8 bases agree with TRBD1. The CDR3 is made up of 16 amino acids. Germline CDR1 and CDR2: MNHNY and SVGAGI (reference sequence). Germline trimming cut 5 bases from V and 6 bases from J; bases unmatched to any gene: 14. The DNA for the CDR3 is TGTGCCAGCAGTCAATCGGGACAGGCAACTACCTCTGAAGCTTTCTTT. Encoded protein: CASSQSGQATTSEAFF.

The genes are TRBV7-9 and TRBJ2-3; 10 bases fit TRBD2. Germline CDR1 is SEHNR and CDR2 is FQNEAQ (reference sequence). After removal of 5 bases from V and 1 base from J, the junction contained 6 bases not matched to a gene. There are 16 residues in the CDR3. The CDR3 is CASSATGTSGTDTQYF. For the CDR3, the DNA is TGTGCCAGCAGCGCCACCGGGACTAGCGGCACAGATACGCAGTATTTT.

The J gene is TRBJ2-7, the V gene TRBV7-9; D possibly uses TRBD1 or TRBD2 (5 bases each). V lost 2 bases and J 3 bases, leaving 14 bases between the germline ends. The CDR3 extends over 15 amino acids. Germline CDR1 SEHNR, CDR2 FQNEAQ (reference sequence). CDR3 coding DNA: TGTGCCAGCAGCTTAAGGGGTGAGGGGATCTACGAGCAGTACTTC. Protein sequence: CASSLRGEGIYEQYF.

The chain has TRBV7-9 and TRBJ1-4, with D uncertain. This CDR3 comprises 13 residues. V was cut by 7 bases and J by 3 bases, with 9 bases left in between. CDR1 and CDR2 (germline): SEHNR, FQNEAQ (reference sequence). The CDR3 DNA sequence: TGTGCCAGCAACCGGGGATCTAATGAAAAACTGTTTTTT. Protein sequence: CASNRGSNEKLFF.

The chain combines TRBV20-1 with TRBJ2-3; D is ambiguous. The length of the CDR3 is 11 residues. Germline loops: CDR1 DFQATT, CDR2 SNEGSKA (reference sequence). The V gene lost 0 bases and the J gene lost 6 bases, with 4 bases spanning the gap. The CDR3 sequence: CSARDGDTQYF. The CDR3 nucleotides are TGCAGTGCTAGAGATGGGGATACGCAGTATTTT.

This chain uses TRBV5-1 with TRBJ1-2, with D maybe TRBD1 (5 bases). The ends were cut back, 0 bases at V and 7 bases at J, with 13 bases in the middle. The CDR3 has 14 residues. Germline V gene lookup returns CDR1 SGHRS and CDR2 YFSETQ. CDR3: CASSLAGATGGYTF. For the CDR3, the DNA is TGCGCCAGCAGCTTGGCCGGGGCAACGGGTGGCTACACCTTC.

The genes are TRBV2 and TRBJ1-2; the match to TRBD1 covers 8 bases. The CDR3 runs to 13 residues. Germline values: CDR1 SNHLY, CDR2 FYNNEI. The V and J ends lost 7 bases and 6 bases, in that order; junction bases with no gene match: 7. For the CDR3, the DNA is TGTGCCAGCATCAGGACAGGGAGAAATGGCTACACCTTC. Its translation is CASIRTGRNGYTF.

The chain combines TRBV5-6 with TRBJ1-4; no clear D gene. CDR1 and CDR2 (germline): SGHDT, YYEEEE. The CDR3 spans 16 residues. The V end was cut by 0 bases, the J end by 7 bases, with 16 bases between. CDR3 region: CASSLAARGTGEKLFF. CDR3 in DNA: TGTGCCAGCAGCTTGGCCGCGCGCGGCACCGGTGAAAAACTGTTTTTT. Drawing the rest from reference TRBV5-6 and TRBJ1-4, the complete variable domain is DAGVTQSPTHLIKTRGQQVTLRCSPKSGHDTVSWYQQALGQGPQFIFQYYEEEERQRGNFPDRFSGHQFPNYSSELNVNALLLGDSALYLCASSLAARGTGEKLFFGSGTQLSVL.

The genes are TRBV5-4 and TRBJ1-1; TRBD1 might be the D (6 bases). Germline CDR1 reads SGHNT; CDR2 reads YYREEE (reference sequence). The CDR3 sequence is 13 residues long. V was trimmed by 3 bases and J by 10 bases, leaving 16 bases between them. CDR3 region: CASSSNTGQGAFF. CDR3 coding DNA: TGTGCCAGCAGCTCGAACACAGGGCAAGGAGCTTTCTTT.

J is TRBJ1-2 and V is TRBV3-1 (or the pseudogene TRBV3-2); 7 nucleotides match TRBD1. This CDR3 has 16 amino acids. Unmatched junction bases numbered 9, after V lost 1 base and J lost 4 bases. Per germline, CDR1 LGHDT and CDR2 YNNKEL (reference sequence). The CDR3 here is CASSQGIGQASYGYTF. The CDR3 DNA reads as TGTGCCAGCAGCCAAGGGATCGGACAGGCGAGCTATGGCTACACCTTC.

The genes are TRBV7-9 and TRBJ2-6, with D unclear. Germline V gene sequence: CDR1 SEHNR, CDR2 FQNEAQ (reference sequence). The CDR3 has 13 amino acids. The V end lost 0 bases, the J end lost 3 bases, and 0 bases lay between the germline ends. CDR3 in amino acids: CASSLAGANVLTF. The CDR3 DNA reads TGTGCCAGCAGCTTAGCTGGGGCCAACGTCCTGACTTTC.

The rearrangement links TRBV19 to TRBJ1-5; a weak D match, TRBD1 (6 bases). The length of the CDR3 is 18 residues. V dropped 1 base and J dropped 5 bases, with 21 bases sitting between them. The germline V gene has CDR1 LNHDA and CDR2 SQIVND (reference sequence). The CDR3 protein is CASSIGGGGGPNYQPQHF. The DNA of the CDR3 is TGTGCCAGTAGTATAGGGGGGGGCGGAGGACCGAATTATCAGCCCCAGCATTTT.

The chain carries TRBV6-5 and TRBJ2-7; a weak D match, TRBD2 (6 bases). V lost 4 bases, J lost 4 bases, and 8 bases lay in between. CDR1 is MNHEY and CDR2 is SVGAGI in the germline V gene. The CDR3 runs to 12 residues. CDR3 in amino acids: CASSSGGYEQYF. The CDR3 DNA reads TGTGCCAGCAGTTCTGGGGGGTACGAGCAGTACTTC.

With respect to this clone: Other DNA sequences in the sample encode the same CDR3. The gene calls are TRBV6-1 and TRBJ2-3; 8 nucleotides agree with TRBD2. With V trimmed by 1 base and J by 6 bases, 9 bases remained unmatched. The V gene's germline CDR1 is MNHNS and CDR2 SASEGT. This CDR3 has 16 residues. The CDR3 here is CASSEGRAGAGDTQYF. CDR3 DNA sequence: TGTGCCAGCAGTGAAGGGCGAGCGGGGGCGGGGGATACGCAGTATTTT.

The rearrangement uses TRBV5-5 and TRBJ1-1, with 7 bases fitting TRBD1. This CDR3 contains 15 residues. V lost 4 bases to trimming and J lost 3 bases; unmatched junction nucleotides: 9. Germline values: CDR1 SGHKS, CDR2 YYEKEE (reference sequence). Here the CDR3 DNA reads TGTGCCAGCAGCCCAACCGGGACAGCGGACACTGAAGCTTTCTTT. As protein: CASSPTGTADTEAFF.

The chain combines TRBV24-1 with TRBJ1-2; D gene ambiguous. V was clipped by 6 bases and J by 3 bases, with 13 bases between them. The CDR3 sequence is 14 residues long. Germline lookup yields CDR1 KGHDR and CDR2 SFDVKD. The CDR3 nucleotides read TGTGCCACCAGTAAGGAAGGGAGGGACTATGGCTACACCTTC. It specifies CATSKEGRDYGYTF.

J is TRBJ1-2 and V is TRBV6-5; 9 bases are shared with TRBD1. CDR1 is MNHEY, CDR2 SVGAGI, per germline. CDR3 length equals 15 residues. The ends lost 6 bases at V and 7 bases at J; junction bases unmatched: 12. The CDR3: CASRIPGQGSGGYTF. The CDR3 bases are TGTGCCAGCAGAATCCCGGGACAGGGATCGGGTGGCTACACCTTC.

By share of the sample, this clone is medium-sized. The CDR3: CASSSAIYEKLFF. DNA for the CDR3: TGTGCCAGCAGCTCAGCCATTTATGAAAAACTGTTTTTT. This chain connects TRBV7-2 to TRBJ1-4; D unclear. CDR1 and CDR2 from the germline V gene are SGHTA and FQGNSA. Between the trimmed V and J ends, which lost 4 bases and 6 bases, there was a span of 9 bases. The CDR3 has 13 amino acids.

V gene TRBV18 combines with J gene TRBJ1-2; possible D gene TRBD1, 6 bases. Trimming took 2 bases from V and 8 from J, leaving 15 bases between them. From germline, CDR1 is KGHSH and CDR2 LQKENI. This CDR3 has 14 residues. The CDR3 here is CASSPDRDIGGYTF. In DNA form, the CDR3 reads TGTGCCAGCTCACCAGACCGGGACATAGGGGGCTACACCTTC. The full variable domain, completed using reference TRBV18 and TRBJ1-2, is NAGVMQNPRHLVRRRGQEARLRCSPMKGHSHVYWYRQLPEEGLKFMVYLQKENIIDESGMPKERFSAEFPKEGPSILRIQQVVRGDSAAYFCASSPDRDIGGYTFGSGTRLTVV.

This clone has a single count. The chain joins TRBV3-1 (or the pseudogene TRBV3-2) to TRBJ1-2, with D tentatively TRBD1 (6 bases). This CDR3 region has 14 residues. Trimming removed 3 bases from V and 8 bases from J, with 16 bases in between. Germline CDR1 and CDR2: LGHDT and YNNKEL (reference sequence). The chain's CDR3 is CASSQSTGYLGYTF. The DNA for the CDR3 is TGTGCCAGCAGCCAGTCGACAGGTTACTTAGGCTACACCTTC.

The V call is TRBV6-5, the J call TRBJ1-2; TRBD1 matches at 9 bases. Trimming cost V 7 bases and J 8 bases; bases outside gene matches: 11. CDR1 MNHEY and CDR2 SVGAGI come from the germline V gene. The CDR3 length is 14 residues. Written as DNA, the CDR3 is TGTGCCAGCACCACAGGGGGCGCAAAGGGGGGCTACACCTTC. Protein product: CASTTGGAKGGYTF.

Here the CDR3 reads CASSLSRLNEKLFF. CDR3 sequence (DNA): TGTGCCAGCAGCTTATCTAGACTTAATGAAAAACTGTTTTTT. The chain carries TRBV7-9 and TRBJ1-4; D not resolved. V was shortened by 2 bases and J by 4 bases, with 8 bases between the two germline ends. Germline lookup yields CDR1 SEHNR and CDR2 FQNEAQ (reference sequence). The CDR3 has 14 amino acids.